The rows below give T cell receptor beta chains drawn from one sample of a study of spatial heterogeneity in lung cancer. Each CDR3 protein gets one entry after TCRdb re-called the 5' RACE reads with MiXCR. The sample consists of over 8,500 distinct CDR3 sequences, 5% to 6.5% of them appearing once. The sequencing used lung tumor tissue, collected at surgery. The receptors shown here come from a male donor with early-stage non-small cell lung cancer. Both conserved end residues are part of each CDR3. D genes are given only for firm matches.

j_call d_call v_call cdr3_aa
TRBJ2-3 . TRBV5-1 CASSLGLDTQYF
TRBJ1-1 . TRBV18 CASSPQRAQDTEAFF
TRBJ2-4 . TRBV28 CASSLFELAKNIQYF
TRBJ2-2 TRBD2 TRBV7-7 CASSLAGGSSGELFF
TRBJ2-7 . TRBV6-6 CASSYSSDSYEQYF
TRBJ2-1 TRBD1 TRBV2 CASSENRDSLRSEQFF
TRBJ2-7 TRBD1 TRBV28 CASSRTGGLYEQYF
TRBJ2-7 TRBD2 TRBV28 CASTGTSPPYEQYF
TRBJ2-2 TRBD1 TRBV12-3/TRBV12-4 CASRSGQGGWELFF
TRBJ2-2 . TRBV28 CASLQGSMNTGELFF
TRBJ2-7 TRBD2 TRBV3-1 CASSQTILAGVYEQYF
TRBJ1-1 . TRBV6-5 CASSYLDKMNTEAFF
TRBJ1-4 . TRBV7-4 CASSFGLSGSCEKLFF
TRBJ2-5 TRBD2 TRBV20-1 CSARTWSSGAVETQYF
TRBJ2-7 TRBD1 TRBV7-3 CASSLAGGYEQYF
TRBJ2-7 TRBD1 TRBV7-6 CASSLYDRGSYEQYF
TRBJ2-7 TRBD2 TRBV28 CASRLAGVSEQYF
TRBJ2-7 . TRBV3-1 CASSQGFETGLEQYF
TRBJ2-3 TRBD2 TRBV28 CASSFISGGSADTQYF
TRBJ2-1 . TRBV20-1 CSALEGTSYNEQFF
TRBJ1-6 . TRBV6-5 CASSYSHRDLNSPLHF
TRBJ1-2 TRBD1 TRBV6-5 CASSRTGDPNYGYTF